The TCR beta chain under discussion was sequenced for a study of radiotherapy plus CTLA-4 blockade in lung cancer. Each patient with chemo-refractory metastatic non-small-cell lung cancer was treated with focal radiation plus CTLA-4 blockade using ipilimumab. TCRdb's table, derived via immunoSEQ multiplex PCR, lists solely in-frame clones and lacks some. The sample shows roughly 90,000 clones, around 80% of them seen only once. Germline CDR1 is SGHRS and CDR2 is YFSETQ. The V end was cut by 4 bases, the J end by 5 bases, with 7 bases between. The CDR3 covers 12 residues. The TCR was taken from a human donor with non-small cell lung cancer that progressed on radiotherapy plus ipilimumab. This material consisted of peripheral blood, taken from a patient treated with radiotherapy plus ipilimumab. The rearrangement uses TRBV5-1 and TRBJ2-1; D gene ambiguous. Written as DNA, the CDR3 is TGCGCCAGCAGCCCTTACGACAATGAGCAGTTCTTC. It specifies CASSPYDNEQFF.